Following are 7 T cell receptor beta chains from one sample sequenced in a study of shared clonotypes between healthy human individuals. TCRdb's table, derived via immunoSEQ multiplex PCR, lists solely in-frame clones and lacks some. The sample includes 950,000 to 1,100,000 clones, about 75% of them seen just once. The specimen was memory CD4+ T cells sorted from blood. Subset meaning: CD45RA-negative fraction. The receptors derive from a man between 18 and 35 years old in good health.

The chain joins TRBV19 to TRBJ1-2, with 7 bases fitting TRBD1. CDR3 size: 16 residues. The germline CDR1 and CDR2 sequences are LNHDA and SQIVND (reference sequence). V trimming: 1 base; J trimming: 6 bases; junction bases outside the gene matches: 11. DNA of the CDR3: TGTGCCAGTAGTATAGTGAGCGGTGGACAGGCCCATGGCTACACCTTC. Translation gives CASSIVSGGQAHGYTF. Looking up the rest from reference TRBV19 and TRBJ1-2 gives the full variable domain: DGGITQSPKYLFRKEGQNVTLSCEQNLNHDAMYWYRQDPGQGLRLIYYSQIVNDFQKGDIAEGYSVSREKKESFPLTVTSAQKNPTAFYLCASSIVSGGQAHGYTFGSGTRLTVV.

The chain is built from TRBV9 and TRBJ2-2; D gene unclear. Per the germline V gene, CDR1 is SGDLS and CDR2 is YYNGEE. The V gene lost 4 bases and the J gene lost 7 bases, with 11 bases spanning the gap. CDR3 size: 13 residues. The CDR3 spells CASSTWEGGELFF. As DNA, the CDR3 is TGTGCCAGCAGCACTTGGGAAGGCGGGGAGCTGTTTTTT.

The chain combines TRBV19 with TRBJ1-1, with D unclear. CDR3 length: 16 amino acids. V lost 4 bases, J lost 5 bases, and 20 bases lay in between. Per the germline V gene, CDR1 is LNHDA and CDR2 is SQIVND (reference sequence). Written as DNA, the CDR3 is TGTGCCAGTAGTACCCTCCCAGGATATAAGAAGACTGAAGCTTTCTTT. Encoded protein: CASSTLPGYKKTEAFF.

The chain joins TRBV19 to TRBJ2-1; possibly TRBD1 or TRBD2 for D (5 bases each). CDR3 length: 15 amino acids. V was cut by 0 bases and J by 6 bases, with 12 bases left in between. CDR1 and CDR2 (germline): LNHDA, SQIVND (reference sequence). The chain's CDR3 is CASSIDGGRGNEQFF. CDR3 DNA: TGTGCCAGTAGTATAGATGGGGGTCGGGGCAATGAGCAGTTCTTC.

The chain joins TRBV6-6 to TRBJ1-2; the match to TRBD1 covers 8 bases. This CDR3 has 15 residues. Germline CDR1 and CDR2: MNHNY and SVGAGI (reference sequence). V shed 6 bases, J shed 3 bases, and the junction held 9 bases outside the gene matches. The CDR3 nucleotides read TGTGCCAGCAGGTACACACAGGGGGACTACTATGGCTACACCTTC. Translating it yields CASRYTQGDYYGYTF.

The chain joins TRBV7-2 to TRBJ1-3, with D unclear. The germline V and J ends were trimmed by 5 bases and 0 bases, with 11 bases remaining between them. This CDR3 region has 15 residues. CDR1 is SGHTA, CDR2 FQGNSA, per germline. The CDR3 loop is CASSPRKYSGNTIYF. Written as DNA, the CDR3 is TGTGCCAGCAGCCCCCGGAAGTACTCTGGAAACACCATATATTTT.

The chain joins TRBV19 to TRBJ2-3; D may be TRBD2 (5 bases). Germline loops: CDR1 LNHDA, CDR2 SQIVND (reference sequence). The CDR3 loop spans 16 amino acids. The V end lost 0 bases, the J end lost 0 bases, and 10 bases lay between the germline ends. The CDR3 DNA follows: TGTGCCAGTAGTATAGATGGACGGACTAGCACAGATACGCAGTATTTT. Translated, it gives CASSIDGRTSTDTQYF.